Listed below are T cell receptor beta chains from one sample, sequenced in a study of radiation and T cells in renal cell carcinoma. Here immunoSEQ multiplex PCR was the method, and the copy in TCRdb shows in-frame clones only, minus some. Here the sample spans about 130,000 clones, over 75% being singletons. The starting material was blood, obtained from a patient whose treatment included radiotherapy and nephrectomy. These receptors came from an older woman with renal cell carcinoma. Each CDR3 is given with its conserved first and last residue. D genes are given only for firm matches. Rows may omit the clone size; those that give it use once, few, many or a size class.

>.|TRBJ1-1|TRBD1|TRBV6-1
CASKIGQGAEAFF
TGTGCCAGCAAGATAGGACAGGGGGCTGAAGCTTTCTTT
>.|TRBJ1-1|.|TRBV7-3
CASSSPGGQGGTEAFF
TGTGCCAGCAGCTCCCCGGGGGGCCAGGGAGGGACTGAAGCTTTCTTT
>.|TRBJ1-5|.|TRBV6-6
CASSYGDSNQPQHF
TGTGCCAGCAGTTATGGGGATAGCAATCAGCCCCAGCATTTT
>.|TRBJ2-3|.|TRBV6-5
CASSLRTASDTQYF
TGTGCCAGCAGTTTACGGACAGCCTCAGATACGCAGTATTTT
>.|TRBJ2-3|TRBD1|TRBV5-1
CASSSTGNTDTQYF
TGCGCCAGCAGTTCGACAGGGAACACAGATACGCAGTATTTT
>.|TRBJ2-7|.|TRBV30
CAWTGTRLGYEQYF
TGTGCCTGGACGGGGACAAGGCTAGGATACGAGCAGTACTTC
>.|TRBJ1-4|.|TRBV6-4
CASSDSHRRTLPTNEKLFF
TGTGCCAGCAGTGACTCGCACAGGCGTACCCTTCCAACTAATGAAAAACTGTTTTTT
>.|TRBJ1-2|.|TRBV25-1
CASSAGATRGGYTF
TGTGCCAGCAGTGCCGGGGCAACCCGGGGAGGCTACACCTTC
>.|TRBJ1-5|.|TRBV19
CASSIDYSNQPQHF
TGTGCCAGTAGTATCGATTATAGCAATCAGCCCCAGCATTTT
>.|TRBJ1-2|.|TRBV7-9
CASNAQGNGYTF
TGTGCCAGCAACGCCCAGGGAAATGGCTACACCTTC
>.|TRBJ1-2|TRBD1|TRBV19
CASSMGLRDSYNYGYTF
TGTGCCAGTAGTATGGGGCTCCGGGACAGTTACAACTATGGCTACACCTTC
>.|TRBJ1-5|.|TRBV19
CASRREIQDQPQHF
TGTGCCAGTCGAAGGGAGATACAGGATCAGCCCCAGCATTTT
>.|TRBJ1-1|.|TRBV25-1
CASRKQENTEAFF
TGTGCCAGCAGAAAACAGGAGAACACTGAAGCTTTCTTT
>.|TRBJ2-3|TRBD2|TRBV19
CASSPAAGSTSAPDTQYF
TGTGCCAGTAGCCCCGCAGCGGGGAGTACGAGCGCCCCAGATACGCAGTATTTT
>.|TRBJ2-3|TRBD2|TRBV29-1
CSAKADLMERASGRVGDTQYF
TGCAGCGCGAAGGCAGATTTAATGGAACGGGCTAGCGGGAGGGTTGGAGATACGCAGTATTTT
>.|TRBJ1-2|.|TRBV9
CASSVGGTVANYGYTF
TGTGCCAGCAGCGTAGGGGGAACAGTAGCTAACTATGGCTACACCTTC
>.|TRBJ1-2|.|TRBV18
CASSPPQGNYGYTF
TGTGCCAGCTCACCACCCCAGGGAAACTATGGCTACACCTTC
>few|TRBJ1-3|.|TRBV19
CASSQPSGNTIYF
TGTGCCAGTAGTCAGCCCTCTGGAAACACCATATATTTT
>.|TRBJ2-1|.|TRBV9
CASSPVGDEQFF
TGTGCCAGCAGCCCCGTGGGGGATGAGCAGTTCTTC
>many|TRBJ2-7|TRBD2|TRBV6-5
CASSPNWGGYEQYF
TGTGCCAGCAGTCCGAACTGGGGGGGTTACGAGCAGTACTTC
>.|TRBJ2-7|.|TRBV5-1
CASSPTGARYEQYF
TGCGCCAGCAGTCCTACGGGGGCTAGATACGAGCAGTACTTC
>.|TRBJ2-1|.|TRBV5-4
CASSLKGVSNNEQFF
TGTGCCAGCAGCTTGAAAGGGGTTAGCAACAATGAGCAGTTCTTC
>.|TRBJ1-1|.|TRBV28
CASAITEAFF
TGTGCCAGCGCGATTACTGAAGCTTTCTTT
>.|TRBJ2-3|.|TRBV6-6
CASSYFGEDTQYF
TGTGCCAGCAGTTACTTTGGGGAAGATACGCAGTATTTT
>.|TRBJ2-6|.|TRBV5-1
CASRQGDSGANVLTF
TGCGCCAGCAGACAAGGGGACTCTGGGGCCAACGTCCTGACTTTC
>.|TRBJ1-3|.|TRBV30
CAWSIRYWDSGNTIYF
TGTGCCTGGAGTATTAGGTATTGGGACTCTGGAAACACCATATATTTT
>.|TRBJ1-1|TRBD1|TRBV6-5
CASSYGGGGLGTEAFF
TGTGCCAGCAGTTACGGAGGGGGCGGGTTGGGCACTGAAGCTTTCTTT
>.|TRBJ2-7|TRBD1|TRBV29-1
CSVSTGTAAYEQYF
TGCAGCGTTTCGACCGGGACAGCGGCCTACGAGCAGTACTTC
>.|TRBJ2-7|TRBD1|TRBV28
CAAGTGLRPPYEQYF
TGTGCAGCCGGGACAGGGCTTAGACCGCCCTACGAGCAGTACTTC
>.|TRBJ2-5|TRBD1|TRBV5-1
CASSLAGTGGETQYF
TGCGCCAGCAGTTTAGCCGGGACAGGAGGAGAGACCCAGTACTTC
>.|TRBJ2-3|TRBD1|TRBV7-3
CASSLGEGQIGTDTQYF
TGTGCCAGCAGCTTAGGAGAGGGACAGATAGGCACAGATACGCAGTATTTT
>once|TRBJ2-7|TRBD2|TRBV28
CASTSGRAYEQYF
TGTGCCAGTACTAGCGGGAGGGCCTACGAGCAGTACTTC
>.|TRBJ1-4|.|TRBV28
CASSLRGSGEKLFF
TGTGCCAGCAGTTTAAGAGGGTCAGGTGAAAAACTGTTTTTT
>once|TRBJ2-1|.|TRBV28
CASSPWADNNEQFF
TGTGCCAGCAGTCCCTGGGCGGACAACAATGAGCAGTTCTTC
>few|TRBJ2-7|TRBD1|TRBV7-6
CASSLAASRGRFSYEQYF
TGTGCCAGCAGCTTAGCCGCCTCCAGGGGGCGATTTTCCTACGAGCAGTACTTC
>.|TRBJ2-1|.|TRBV11-3
CASSLGAGRYNEQFF
TGTGCCAGCAGCTTAGGGGCAGGGAGGTACAATGAGCAGTTCTTC
>.|TRBJ1-2|TRBD1|TRBV7-2
CASSYGTGGHGYTF
TGTGCCAGCAGCTACGGGACAGGGGGTCATGGCTACACCTTC
>.|TRBJ1-1|.|TRBV6-6
CASDPRGGGTEAFF
TGTGCCAGCGACCCAAGAGGCGGGGGCACTGAAGCTTTCTTT
>.|TRBJ1-5|.|TRBV6-1
CASSNTRNSNQPQHF
TGTGCCAGCAGCAATACTAGGAATAGCAATCAGCCCCAGCATTTT
>.|TRBJ2-7|TRBD1|TRBV10-3
CAIRQGISYEQYF
TGTGCCATCCGACAGGGTATATCCTACGAGCAGTACTTC
>.|TRBJ2-1|.|TRBV21-1
CASSKLRGTIYNEQFF
TGTGCCAGCAGCAAATTAAGAGGGACTATCTACAATGAGCAGTTCTTC
>.|TRBJ2-1|TRBD2|TRBV4-1
CASSQDVSSGYSYNEQFF
TGCGCCAGCAGCCAAGATGTATCTAGCGGATACTCCTACAATGAGCAGTTCTTC
>.|TRBJ1-4|.|TRBV11-2
CASSSNEKLFF
TGTGCCAGCAGCTCTAATGAAAAACTGTTTTTT
>few|TRBJ1-5|.|TRBV28
CASRSGLSNQPQHF
TGTGCCAGCAGATCAGGGCTAAGCAATCAGCCCCAGCATTTT
>.|TRBJ1-2|.|TRBV7-3
CASSLLRPNYGYTF
TGTGCCAGCAGCTTACTACGGCCGAACTATGGCTACACCTTC
>.|TRBJ2-7|.|TRBV6-1
CASRGASSTYEQYF
TGTGCCAGCCGCGGAGCCTCATCAACCTACGAGCAGTACTTC
>.|TRBJ2-1|.|TRBV6-1
CASGHPGVDEQFF
TGTGCCAGCGGGCATCCGGGGGTCGATGAGCAGTTCTTC
>.|TRBJ1-1|TRBD1|TRBV19
CASSTLGTGQRKTEAFF
TGTGCCAGTAGTACCCTCGGGACAGGTCAGAGGAAAACTGAAGCTTTCTTT
>many|TRBJ2-5|TRBD2|TRBV7-8
CASSLAGGLQETQYF
TGTGCCAGCAGTTTAGCGGGAGGCCTCCAAGAGACCCAGTACTTC
>few|TRBJ1-1|TRBD1|TRBV6-1
CASSPTGYTEAFF
TGTGCCAGCAGCCCGACAGGGTACACTGAAGCTTTCTTT
>.|TRBJ1-1|.|TRBV28
CASRPSGWGVMNTEAFF
TGTGCCAGCAGACCATCCGGTTGGGGGGTGATGAACACTGAAGCTTTCTTT
>.|TRBJ1-2|.|TRBV29-1
CSSAREDFSYGYTF
TGCAGCTCGGCCAGGGAGGATTTTAGCTATGGCTACACCTTC